These 18 T cell receptor beta chains were sequenced from one sample in a study of Ad26.COV2.S vaccination and SARS-CoV-2 variants. Libraries were prepared by immunoSEQ multiplex PCR; TCRdb keeps only in-frame clonotypes and omits some of them. The sample lists 250,000 to 300,000 clones; over 75% were seen once. Treatment denoted: about 20 received Ad26.COV2.S at low or high dose, single or two shots; five or six received placebo; per-sample allocation not given. Collection of samples fell on day 63 after the first vaccine or placebo injection. Sequenced material: peripheral blood, taken in a trial of Ad26.COV2.S vaccine versus placebo. The receptors shown here come from a person between 18 and 65 years old who received the Ad26.COV2.S COVID-19 vaccine or a placebo.

The rearrangement joins TRBV29-1 to TRBJ2-7; no definite D call. Per the germline V gene, CDR1 is SQVTM and CDR2 is ANQGSEA. V was pared by 3 bases and J by 4 bases, with 10 bases between. This CDR3 is 12 amino acids long. The CDR3 here is CSVEASRYEQYF. The CDR3 DNA reads TGCAGCGTTGAGGCCAGTAGGTACGAGCAGTACTTC.

This clone was seen a handful of times. V is TRBV7-2 and J is TRBJ1-3; D remains unclear. Germline CDR1 is SGHTA and CDR2 is FQGNSA. This CDR3 has 19 amino acids. V was shortened by 5 bases and J by 3 bases, with 26 bases between the two germline ends. For the CDR3, the DNA is TGTGCCAGCAGCCCAATTCGTGGGCAGCTGAGGATTAGTGGAAACACCATATATTTT. Its translation: CASSPIRGQLRISGNTIYF.

This clone was detected only once. The chain combines TRBV19 with TRBJ2-3, with 8 positions matching TRBD1. This CDR3 is built from 15 residues. CDR1 and CDR2 from the germline V gene are LNHDA and SQIVND (reference sequence). V trimming: 3 bases; J trimming: 4 bases; junction bases outside the gene matches: 6. CDR3 DNA sequence: TGTGCCAGTAGTATTAGGACAGGGAACGCAGATACGCAGTATTTT. As protein: CASSIRTGNADTQYF.

This clone has more than one count but fewer than ten. The V call is TRBV2, the J call TRBJ1-2, with TRBD1 identical over 7 bases. CDR1 and CDR2 from the germline V gene are SNHLY and FYNNEI. This CDR3 has 13 residues. V lost 8 bases, J lost 7 bases, and 10 bases stayed unmatched. Here the CDR3 DNA reads TGTGCCAGCGGGGACAGCCGGGGAGTTGGCTACACCTTC. Translation: CASGDSRGVGYTF.

The chain uses TRBV13 and TRBJ1-6; D gene uncertain. This CDR3 is 15 amino acids long. The germline V gene has CDR1 PRHDT and CDR2 FYEKMQ (reference sequence). With 5 bases removed from V and 10 bases from J, the gap between germline ends came to 18 bases. The CDR3 DNA sequence: TGTGCCAGCAGCCCGTCGCGGGCCTTGGGATCACCCCTCCACTTT. Translated: CASSPSRALGSPLHF.

The chain joins TRBV7-2 to TRBJ2-2; D is undetermined. The CDR3 has 14 residues. V was cut by 3 bases and J by 4 bases, with 9 bases left in between. CDR1 and CDR2 from the germline V gene are SGHTA and FQGNSA. CDR3 residues: CASSFQRVTGELFF. CDR3 sequence (DNA): TGTGCCAGCAGCTTCCAGCGAGTCACCGGGGAGCTGTTTTTT.

This clone has only one observation. The CDR3 reads CAWSVNRGKTEAFF. CDR3 sequence (DNA): TGTGCCTGGAGTGTAAACAGGGGGAAGACTGAAGCTTTCTTT. The rearrangement joins TRBV30 to TRBJ1-1, with 8 bases aligning to TRBD1. Germline lookup yields CDR1 GTSNPN and CDR2 SVGIG (reference sequence). The V segment lost 0 bases and the J segment 5 bases; nucleotides outside the gene matches: 5. The CDR3 runs 14 residues.

This chain joins TRBV28 and TRBJ1-2, with 10 bases that match TRBD1. The CDR3 contains 14 residues. Looked up from germline, CDR1 is MDHEN and CDR2 is SYDVKM. Trimming cost V 8 bases and J 7 bases; bases outside gene matches: 10. In DNA, the CDR3 is TGTGCCAGCCTTCAGTCGGGGGACAGGGGTGGCTACACCTTC. This sequence encodes CASLQSGDRGGYTF.

The genes are TRBV28 and TRBJ1-1, with D possibly matching TRBD1 (5 bases). The germline V gene has CDR1 MDHEN and CDR2 SYDVKM. The V end lost 8 bases, the J end lost 4 bases, and 23 bases lay between the germline ends. This CDR3 is built from 16 residues. The CDR3 DNA is TGTGCCAGCGAAACCCCTTTTGAGGGGCGAAGCACTGAAGCTTTCTTT. Protein product: CASETPFEGRSTEAFF.

The chain combines TRBV6-6 with TRBJ2-7, with TRBD2 identical over 9 bases. J gave up 2 bases and V 6 bases, and 8 bases lay outside the gene matches. The germline V gene encodes CDR1 MNHNY and CDR2 SVGAGI (reference sequence). CDR3 size: 15 residues. The CDR3 nucleotides are TGTGCCAGCAGCCTCCCGGGACTAGCCCCCTACGAGCAGTACTTC. Amino acid sequence: CASSLPGLAPYEQYF.

The V call is TRBV6-5, the J call TRBJ1-3; no clear D. This CDR3 comprises 13 residues. CDR1 is MNHEY and CDR2 is SVGAGI in the germline V gene. V was shortened by 11 bases and J by 2 bases, with 13 bases between the two germline ends. The CDR3 is CAAEAGTGNTIYF. CDR3 nucleotide sequence: TGTGCCGCCGAGGCGGGTACTGGAAACACCATATATTTT.

Here the CDR3 reads CASSPLRPEQPFEATNEKLFF. The CDR3, as DNA: TGTGCCAGCTCACCACTCCGGCCAGAACAGCCGTTCGAAGCAACTAATGAAAAACTGTTTTTT. The chain recombines TRBV18 with TRBJ1-4; D uncertain. V lost 1 base, J lost 0 bases, and 24 bases lay in between. Germline values: CDR1 KGHSH, CDR2 LQKENI. The CDR3 length is 21 residues.

For the CDR3, the DNA is TGTGCCAGCTCACAAGGGACAGGGGCTTCTGGCTACACCTTC. This translates into CASSQGTGASGYTF. The chain recombines TRBV18 with TRBJ1-2; 10 bases match TRBD1. Germline V gives CDR1 KGHSH, CDR2 LQKENI. After removal of 4 bases from V and 7 bases from J, the junction contained 6 bases not matched to a gene. The CDR3 has 14 residues.

The sample holds one count of this clone. The chain joins TRBV5-4 to TRBJ1-2; 11 nucleotides match TRBD1. Germline V gene lookup returns CDR1 SGHNT and CDR2 YYREEE (reference sequence). V was clipped by 9 bases and J by 5 bases; unmatched bases: 12. This CDR3 has 15 amino acids. The CDR3 loop is CATTLGGQGAYGYTF. CDR3 DNA sequence: TGTGCCACAACTCTCGGAGGACAGGGGGCGTATGGCTACACCTTC.

This chain uses TRBV7-9 with TRBJ1-6; D remains ambiguous. Germline assignment: CDR1 SEHNR and CDR2 FQNEAQ (reference sequence). V dropped 1 base and J dropped 4 bases, with 8 bases sitting between them. This CDR3 contains 15 residues. The CDR3 coding sequence is TGTGCCAGCAGCTTAGTAGTGGGATATAATTCACCCCTCCACTTT. Its protein is CASSLVVGYNSPLHF. The complete variable domain, with remaining parts taken from reference TRBV7-9 and TRBJ1-6, reads DTGVSQNPRHKITKRGQNVTFRCDPISEHNRLYWYRQTLGQGPEFLTYFQNEAQLEKSRLLSDRFSAERPKGSFSTLEIQRTEQGDSAMYLCASSLVVGYNSPLHFGNGTRLTVT.

The chain employs TRBV19 and TRBJ2-2; D may be TRBD1 or TRBD2 (5 bases each). The CDR3 runs 18 residues. The ends were cut back, 3 bases at V and 1 base at J, with 18 bases in the middle. CDR1 and CDR2 (germline): LNHDA, SQIVND (reference sequence). The CDR3 DNA sequence: TGTGCCAGTAGTATCCGTTTCGATGGGACGGTGAACACCGGGGAGCTGTTTTTT. Encoded protein: CASSIRFDGTVNTGELFF.

The chain joins TRBV4-3 to TRBJ1-2, with 11 bases that match TRBD1. This CDR3 contains 17 residues. Germline V gene sequence: CDR1 LGHNA, CDR2 YSLEER. Germline trimming cut 1 base from V and 3 bases from J; bases unmatched to any gene: 7. The CDR3 DNA reads as TGCGCCAGCAGCCAAGGGCCAGGACAGGGGGCTGACTATGGCTACACCTTC. Amino acid sequence: CASSQGPGQGADYGYTF.

The rearrangement uses TRBV5-6 and TRBJ1-5, with D possibly being TRBD1 (5 bases). CDR3 size: 15 residues. Germline CDR1 and CDR2: SGHDT and YYEEEE. Trimming took 2 bases from V and 4 from J, leaving 13 bases between them. The CDR3 region is CASSLKGTTNQPQHF. CDR3 nucleotides: TGTGCCAGCAGCTTAAAAGGGACCACGAATCAGCCCCAGCATTTT.